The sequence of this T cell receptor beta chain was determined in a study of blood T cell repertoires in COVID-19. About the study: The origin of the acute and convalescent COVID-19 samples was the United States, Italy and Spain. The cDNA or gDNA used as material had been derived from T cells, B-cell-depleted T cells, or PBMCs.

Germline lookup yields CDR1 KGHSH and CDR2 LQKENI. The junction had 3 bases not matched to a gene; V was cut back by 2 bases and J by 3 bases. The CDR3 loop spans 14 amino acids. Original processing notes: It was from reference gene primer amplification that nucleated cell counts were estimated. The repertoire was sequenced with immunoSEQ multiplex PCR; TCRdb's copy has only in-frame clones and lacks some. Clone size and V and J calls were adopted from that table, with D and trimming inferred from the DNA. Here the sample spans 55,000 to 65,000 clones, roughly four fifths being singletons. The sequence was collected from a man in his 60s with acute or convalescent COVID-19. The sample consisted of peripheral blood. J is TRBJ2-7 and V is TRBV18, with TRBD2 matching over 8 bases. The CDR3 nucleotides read TGTGCCAGCTCACCAATCGGGGGGGGCTACGAGCAGTACTTC. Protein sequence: CASSPIGGGYEQYF.